This T cell receptor (beta chain) was captured by sequencing in a study of blood T cell repertoires in COVID-19. The overall study: Both acute and convalescent COVID-19 samples were obtained from the United States, Italy and Spain. Nucleic acid was either cDNA or gDNA, and it came from T cells, B-cell-depleted T cells, or PBMCs.

Source study methods: Reference gene primers were amplified, and this amplification served to estimate nucleated cell counts. Sequencing used immunoSEQ multiplex PCR; TCRdb keeps in-frame clones, though not all of them. The V and J calls and clone size come from that table; D and trimming were worked out from the DNA. Of around 46,000 clones in the sample, 86% were seen once. Germline CDR1 and CDR2: SGHAT and FQDESV (reference sequence). The CDR3 spans 13 residues. V lost 1 base, J lost 6 bases, and 9 bases lay in between. The source is a man in his forties with active COVID-19. The V and J genes are TRBV11-1 and TRBJ1-1; a weak D match, TRBD1 (5 bases). Sample: peripheral blood. The CDR3 protein is CASSLVAGSEAFF. The CDR3 nucleotides read TGTGCCAGCAGCTTAGTAGCAGGGTCTGAAGCTTTCTTT.